Sequencing of this T cell receptor beta chain was carried out in a study of cytomegalovirus exposure and HLA in healthy donors. Study background: Within the Caucasian-associated ancestry cluster were 65% to 85% of the roughly 360 genotyped donors. The study's findings and limits: Fewer N-insertions (relative to the approximately 700-donor mean) were reportedly seen in an Asian-associated ancestry cluster in a later analysis. A later analysis found TCR association rates differed by HLA locus, highest for DRB1 and lowest for HLA-C.

Germline CDR1 reads SGHTA; CDR2 reads FQGNSA. The V gene end was trimmed by 6 bases and the J gene end by 4 bases; junction bases not matched to a gene: 11. This CDR3 region has 16 residues. The PCR was carried out with 60 Vbeta primers and 13 Jbeta primers. Measured with immunoSEQ multiplex PCR; TCRdb has only the in-frame clones, and not every one. The table lists approximately 130,000 clones, about 80% of them singletons. To note about this clone: The antigen remains undetermined.

The sample consisted of PBMCs. This TCR came from a boy between 2 and 15 years old in good health and CMV-seronegative. This rearrangement joins TRBV7-2 to TRBJ2-3, with TRBD1 matching 9 bases. The CDR3 sequence: CASRPRTGEWPDTQYF. For the CDR3, the DNA is TGTGCCAGCAGGCCTCGGACAGGGGAATGGCCAGATACGCAGTATTTT.